What follows are 29 T cell receptor beta chains derived from one specimen sequenced in a study of blood T cell repertoires in COVID-19. Clones were sequenced by immunoSEQ multiplex PCR, and TCRdb holds only the in-frame ones, with some missing. The sample has fewer than 700,000 clones, approximately 91% seen once. Sequencing was carried out using peripheral blood. Receptor source: a woman between 45 and 65 years old with COVID-19, enrolled during active disease.

The genes are TRBV6-5 and TRBJ2-7; 9 bases fit TRBD1. Germline V gives CDR1 MNHEY, CDR2 SVGAGI. The CDR3 has 15 residues. V shed 6 bases, J shed 4 bases, and the junction held 10 bases outside the gene matches. In DNA, the CDR3 is TGTGCCAGCAGCACACAACAGGGGGCGGATTACGAGCAGTACTTC. This sequence encodes CASSTQQGADYEQYF.

The chain combines TRBV5-1 with TRBJ2-7; weak D call: TRBD2 (6 bases). Germline loops: CDR1 SGHRS, CDR2 YFSETQ. The CDR3 consists of 15 residues. V lost 5 bases and J 0 bases, leaving 15 bases between the germline ends. The CDR3 sequence is CASRPFSGSSYEQYF. CDR3 in DNA: TGCGCCAGCAGACCCTTTAGCGGCTCCTCCTACGAGCAGTACTTC.

This clone has only a few counts. The V call is TRBV9, the J call TRBJ2-3; no clear D. V lost 4 bases to trimming and J lost 1 base, with 13 bases between them. The CDR3 spans 15 residues. CDR1 is SGDLS, CDR2 YYNGEE, per germline. The CDR3 nucleotides are TGTGCCAGCAGCTCATACGGGTCCGGCACAGATACGCAGTATTTT. It yields the protein CASSSYGSGTDTQYF.

The chain uses TRBV6-5 and TRBJ1-1; D is uncertain. CDR1 MNHEY and CDR2 SVGAGI come from the germline V gene. With 3 bases removed from V and 3 bases from J, the gap between germline ends came to 8 bases. The CDR3 has 13 amino acids. The CDR3 nucleotides read TGTGCCAGCAGTTATTCCCCCGACACTGAAGCTTTCTTT. Its protein is CASSYSPDTEAFF.

This chain uses TRBV5-4 with TRBJ2-5; possible D gene TRBD2, 5 bases. Per the germline V gene, CDR1 is SGHNT and CDR2 is YYREEE (reference sequence). The CDR3 contains 16 residues. V lost 1 base, J lost 2 bases, and 15 bases lay in between. The CDR3 loop is CASSLLGDGLQETQYF. As DNA, the CDR3 is TGTGCCAGCAGCTTGCTCGGGGATGGCTTACAAGAGACCCAGTACTTC.

The rearrangement links TRBV29-1 to TRBJ2-7, with D hard to call. Looked up from germline, CDR1 is SQVTM and CDR2 is ANQGSEA. CDR3 length equals 15 residues. The V end lost 1 base, the J end lost 0 bases, and 13 bases lay between the germline ends. The DNA for the CDR3 is TGCAGCGTTGAAGGAAGCGCAGAGAGCTCCTACGAGCAGTACTTC. This sequence encodes CSVEGSAESSYEQYF.

The chain links TRBV4-1 to TRBJ1-3; 10 bases agree with TRBD1. Germline CDR1 is MGHRA and CDR2 is YSYEKL. The ends lost 0 bases at V and 3 bases at J; junction bases unmatched: 8. The CDR3 runs to 18 residues. CDR3 in amino acids: CASSQDNFGDRGGNTIYF. In DNA form, the CDR3 reads TGCGCCAGCAGCCAAGATAACTTCGGGGACAGGGGTGGAAACACCATATATTTT.

This chain connects TRBV29-1 to TRBJ1-1; D is unresolved. The CDR3 length is 12 residues. The germline V gene encodes CDR1 SQVTM and CDR2 ANQGSEA. Trimming removed 1 base from V and 10 bases from J, with 13 bases in between. The CDR3 DNA sequence: TGCAGCGTTGAAGGGCGGCTTAGGAGAGCTTTCTTT. Translation: CSVEGRLRRAFF.

This clone was counted between two and nine times. The rearrangement links TRBV2 to TRBJ1-5; perhaps TRBD1 as D (5 bases). This CDR3 contains 15 residues. Germline lookup yields CDR1 SNHLY and CDR2 FYNNEI. The V and J ends lost 7 bases and 5 bases respectively, with 18 bases between them. In nucleotides, the CDR3 is TGTGCCAGCATGGAGGGCAGGGATGTATATCAGCCCCAGCATTTT. Its protein is CASMEGRDVYQPQHF.

This clone was counted a few times. The gene calls are TRBV21-1 and TRBJ2-3; the DNA was not compared with TRBD2, the D call given in the table. TRBV21-1 is a documented pseudogene. The CDR3 is made up of 15 amino acids. CDR3 loop: CASSKVRISTDTQYF. In nucleotides, the CDR3 is TGTGCCAGCAGCAAAGTGCGGATAAGCACAGATACGCAGTATTTT.

The rearrangement links TRBV5-1 to TRBJ1-4; D perhaps matches TRBD1 (5 bases). Germline CDR1 and CDR2: SGHRS and YFSETQ. The CDR3 consists of 16 residues. V was pared by 0 bases and J by 8 bases, with 17 bases between. CDR3 DNA sequence: TGCGCCAGCAGCTTGGAGAGGGGAGGAGGAGGAGAAAAACTGTTTTTT. As protein: CASSLERGGGGEKLFF.

The J gene is TRBJ2-5, the V gene TRBV20-1; weak D call: TRBD1 (5 bases). V dropped 3 bases and J dropped 4 bases, with 15 bases sitting between them. Looked up from germline, CDR1 is DFQATT and CDR2 is SNEGSKA (reference sequence). The CDR3 extends over 14 amino acids. The CDR3 nucleotides read TGCAGTGCTAGTTTCCGGCAGGGCGGAGAGACCCAGTACTTC. Its translation is CSASFRQGGETQYF.

The V and J genes are TRBV27 and TRBJ1-2; D call uncertain. V dropped 4 bases and J dropped 8 bases, with 14 bases sitting between them. Looked up from germline, CDR1 is MNHEY and CDR2 is SMNVEV (reference sequence). CDR3 size: 13 residues. CDR3 loop: CASSSPTTGGYTF. The CDR3 DNA is TGTGCCAGCAGTTCCCCAACAACCGGGGGCTACACCTTC.

This chain joins TRBV19 and TRBJ2-7; 10 bases align to TRBD1. This CDR3 has 15 residues. The V gene's germline CDR1 is LNHDA and CDR2 SQIVND (reference sequence). V lost 3 bases and J lost 4; bases outside the gene matches: 6. The CDR3 region has the DNA TGTGCCAGTAGTATGGCCGGGACAGGGGCATACGAGCAGTACTTC. It translates to CASSMAGTGAYEQYF.

Only one count was recorded for this clone. The rearrangement links TRBV30 to TRBJ2-3, with D possibly being TRBD1 (5 bases). The CDR3 is 14 residues long. Germline CDR1 GTSNPN, CDR2 SVGIG (reference sequence). The V and J ends lost 4 bases and 0 bases respectively, with 11 bases between them. CDR3 sequence: CAWKTVLSTDTQYF. CDR3 sequence (DNA): TGTGCCTGGAAGACAGTCCTTAGCACAGATACGCAGTATTTT.

This clone was detected only a few times. The rearrangement joins TRBV28 to TRBJ1-1; weak D call: TRBD1 (5 bases). Germline CDR1 and CDR2: MDHEN and SYDVKM. V lost 4 bases and J 4 bases, leaving 13 bases between the germline ends. CDR3 size: 14 residues. This CDR3 is CASSSFAGFTEAFF. CDR3 sequence (DNA): TGTGCCAGCAGTTCTTTTGCAGGGTTCACTGAAGCTTTCTTT.

V usage is TRBV5-1 and J usage is TRBJ1-1; 12 nucleotides align to TRBD1. The CDR3 totals 16 residues. Germline CDR1 SGHRS, CDR2 YFSETQ. V gave up 4 bases and J gave up 7 bases; unmatched junction bases: 11. The CDR3 protein is CASSLIPGQGAFEAFF. The CDR3 bases are TGCGCCAGCAGCCTGATACCGGGACAGGGGGCTTTTGAAGCTTTCTTT.

The V gene is TRBV19, the J gene TRBJ2-1; maybe TRBD2 (6 bases). The CDR3 runs 15 residues. Germline CDR1 and CDR2: LNHDA and SQIVND (reference sequence). V gave up 6 bases and J gave up 3 bases, with 15 bases separating them. CDR3 region: CASRTRRGLYNEQFF. In DNA, the CDR3 is TGTGCCAGTAGAACCCGGAGGGGCCTCTACAATGAGCAGTTCTTC.

Here the CDR3 DNA reads TGTGCCAGCAGCTTAGGGCTAGCGCCGGGGGTCGAGACCCAGTACTTC. It translates to CASSLGLAPGVETQYF. The chain employs TRBV11-2 and TRBJ2-5; possible D gene TRBD2, 6 bases. The CDR3 contains 16 residues. CDR1 and CDR2 from the germline V gene are SGHAT and FQNNGV. Trimming took 1 base from V and 5 from J, leaving 17 bases between them.

The J gene is TRBJ1-6, the V gene TRBV30; D not certain. The V gene's germline CDR1 is GTSNPN and CDR2 SVGIG (reference sequence). The CDR3 covers 13 residues. Trimming pared 1 base from V and 8 bases from J, leaving 9 bases between. The CDR3: CAWSGGIDSPLHF. The CDR3 DNA sequence: TGTGCCTGGAGTGGAGGAATAGATTCACCCCTCCACTTT.

This chain uses TRBV4-2 with TRBJ2-7; TRBD2 aligns across 8 bases. This CDR3 spans 15 amino acids. J gave up 2 bases and V 3 bases, and 6 bases lay outside the gene matches. Germline loops: CDR1 LGHNA, CDR2 YNFKEQ. CDR3 residues: CASSQEAGAPYEQYF. As DNA, the CDR3 is TGTGCCAGCAGCCAGGAAGCGGGGGCCCCCTACGAGCAGTACTTC.

The rearrangement links TRBV7-9 to TRBJ1-1; D might be TRBD1 (5 bases). The V gene lost 9 bases and the J gene lost 2 bases, with 13 bases spanning the gap. Germline V CDR1 and CDR2: SEHNR, FQNEAQ (reference sequence). The CDR3 has 13 amino acids. The CDR3 region has the DNA TGTGCCAGTCGACAGCTTCCTAACACTGAAGCTTTCTTT. This gives the protein CASRQLPNTEAFF.

The genes are TRBV19 and TRBJ1-6, with 7 bases that match TRBD1. The V segment lost 6 bases and the J segment 7 bases; nucleotides outside the gene matches: 6. The V gene's germline CDR1 is LNHDA and CDR2 SQIVND (reference sequence). The CDR3 has 14 amino acids. The CDR3, as DNA: TGTGCCAGTAGGACCGGGACAGCCAATTCACCCCTCCACTTT. It yields the protein CASRTGTANSPLHF.

As concerns this clone: This CDR3 is also generated by other DNA sequences in the sample. The chain carries TRBV28 and TRBJ1-5; the D is unclear. The germline V gene encodes CDR1 MDHEN and CDR2 SYDVKM. V was clipped by 8 bases and J by 0 bases, with 8 bases between them. The CDR3 has 13 amino acids. CDR3 bases: TGTGCCAGCTCTCGGGATAGCAATCAGCCCCAGCATTTT. It specifies CASSRDSNQPQHF.

The genes are TRBV9 and TRBJ1-1, with 7 bases identical to TRBD1. V trimming: 3 bases; J trimming: 2 bases; junction bases outside the gene matches: 4. Looked up from germline, CDR1 is SGDLS and CDR2 is YYNGEE. The CDR3 consists of 14 residues. The CDR3 region has the DNA TGTGCCAGCAGCGGCCGGGACAGCAACACTGAAGCTTTCTTT. Protein product: CASSGRDSNTEAFF.

The gene calls are TRBV18 and TRBJ1-1; 7 nucleotides agree with TRBD1. This CDR3 is built from 17 residues. V was pared by 3 bases and J by 2 bases, with 12 bases of the junction left unmatched. The germline CDR1 and CDR2 sequences are KGHSH and LQKENI. In DNA, the CDR3 is TGTGCCAGCTCACCGCCGACTGGGACAGACTATAACACTGAAGCTTTCTTT. This codes for CASSPPTGTDYNTEAFF.

The V call is TRBV28, the J call TRBJ2-7; TRBD1 aligns across 9 bases. This CDR3 is 17 amino acids long. V trimming: 6 bases; J trimming: 0 bases; junction bases outside the gene matches: 12. The germline gives CDR1 MDHEN, CDR2 SYDVKM. CDR3 DNA: TGTGCCAGCAGCCCAATGGGAGGGACAGGGATCTCCTACGAGCAGTACTTC. Encoded protein: CASSPMGGTGISYEQYF.

The chain combines TRBV6-1 with TRBJ1-1, with no clear D. The CDR3 covers 15 residues. Trimming shortened V by 2 bases and J by 7 bases, and 17 bases separated the two germline ends. Germline-derived CDR1 and CDR2 are MNHNS and SASEGT. In nucleotides, the CDR3 is TGTGCCAGCAGTGAAAGCCCCCTTGGGCCCTTTGAAGCTTTCTTT. Translated: CASSESPLGPFEAFF.

This chain links TRBV10-3 with TRBJ1-1; 10 bases line up with TRBD1. The CDR3 loop spans 18 amino acids. Looked up from germline, CDR1 is ENHRY and CDR2 is SYGVKD. V dropped 6 bases and J dropped 11; count of bases not matched to a gene: 24. The CDR3 nucleotides read TGTGCCATCAGCGACTCTAACAAAGGGACAGGGGCTAAACACTACGCTTTCTTT. Encoded protein: CAISDSNKGTGAKHYAFF.